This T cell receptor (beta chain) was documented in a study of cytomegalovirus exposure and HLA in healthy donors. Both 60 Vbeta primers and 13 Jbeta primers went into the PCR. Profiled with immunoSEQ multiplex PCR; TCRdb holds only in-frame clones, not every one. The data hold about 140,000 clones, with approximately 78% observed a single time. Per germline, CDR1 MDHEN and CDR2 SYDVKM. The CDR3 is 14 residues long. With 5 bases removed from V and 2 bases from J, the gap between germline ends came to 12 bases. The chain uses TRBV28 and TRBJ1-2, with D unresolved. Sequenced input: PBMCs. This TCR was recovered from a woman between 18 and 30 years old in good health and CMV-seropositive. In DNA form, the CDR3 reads TGTGCCAGCAGTCCTAAAGACACCAACTATGGCTACACCTTC. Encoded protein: CASSPKDTNYGYTF.